This T cell receptor (beta chain) came from a study of monozygotic twins with inflammatory bowel disease. Study conclusions and caveats: Repertoire similarity did not differ between concordant and discordant twins, possibly owing to limited power.

Germline V gene lookup returns CDR1 SGHAT and CDR2 FQNNGV. This CDR3 is 15 amino acids long. Samples each yielded cDNA through eight separate reactions. TCRdb re-analyzed the 5' RACE reads; it lists each CDR3 protein once, without DNA. Its table records 200,000 to 250,000 distinct CDR3 sequences. Whole blood, unsorted for T cells, was the source of total RNA. With regard to this clonotype: Antigen unknown.

The V call is TRBV11-2, the J call TRBJ1-6; TCRdb gives TRBD1 as the D gene, but with no DNA this cannot be confirmed. The TCR originated in a human donor with ulcerative colitis or Crohn's disease, or a healthy co-twin of an affected twin (not recorded which). Sequenced sample: blood. The CDR3 region is CASSSTQGAYSPLHF.